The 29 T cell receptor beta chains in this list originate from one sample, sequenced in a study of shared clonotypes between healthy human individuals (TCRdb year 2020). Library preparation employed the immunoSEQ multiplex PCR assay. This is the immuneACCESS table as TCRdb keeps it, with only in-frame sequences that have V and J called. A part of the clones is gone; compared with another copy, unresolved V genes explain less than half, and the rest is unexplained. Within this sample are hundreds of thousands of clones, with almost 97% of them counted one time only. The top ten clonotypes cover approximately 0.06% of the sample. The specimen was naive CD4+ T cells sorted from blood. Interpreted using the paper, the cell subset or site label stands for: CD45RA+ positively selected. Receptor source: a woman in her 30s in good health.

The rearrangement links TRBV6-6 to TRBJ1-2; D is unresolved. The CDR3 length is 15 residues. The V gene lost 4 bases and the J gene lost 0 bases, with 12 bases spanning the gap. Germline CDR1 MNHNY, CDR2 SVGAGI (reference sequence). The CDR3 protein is CASSSQTVANYGYTF. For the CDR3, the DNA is TGTGCCAGCAGTTCACAAACAGTAGCTAACTATGGCTACACCTTC.

Here the CDR3 reads CASSSPPGAYEQYF. CDR3 nucleotide sequence: TGTGCCAGCAGTTCACCCCCGGGGGCGTACGAGCAGTACTTC. This chain joins TRBV28 and TRBJ2-7; D tentatively reads TRBD1 or TRBD2 (6 bases each). With 4 bases removed from V and 4 bases from J, the gap between germline ends came to 14 bases. Germline CDR1 and CDR2: MDHEN and SYDVKM. CDR3 length: 14 residues.

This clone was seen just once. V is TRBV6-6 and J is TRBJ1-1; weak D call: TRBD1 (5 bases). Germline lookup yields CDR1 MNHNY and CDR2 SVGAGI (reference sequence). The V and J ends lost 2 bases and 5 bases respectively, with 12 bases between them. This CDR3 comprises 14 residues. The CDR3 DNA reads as TGTGCCAGCAGTTACCCCCCGGGGGTAACTGAAGCTTTCTTT. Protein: CASSYPPGVTEAFF.

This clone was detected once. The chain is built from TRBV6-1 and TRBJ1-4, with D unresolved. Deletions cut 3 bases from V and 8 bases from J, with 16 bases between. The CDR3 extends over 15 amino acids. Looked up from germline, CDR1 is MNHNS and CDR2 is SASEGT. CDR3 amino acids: CASSEAQSLLEKLFF. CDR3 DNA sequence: TGTGCCAGCAGTGAGGCCCAGAGCCTACTCGAAAAACTGTTTTTT.

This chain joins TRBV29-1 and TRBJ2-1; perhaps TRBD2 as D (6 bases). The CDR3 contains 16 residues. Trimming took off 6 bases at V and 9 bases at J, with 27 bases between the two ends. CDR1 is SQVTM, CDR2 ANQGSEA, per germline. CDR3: CSVPVSGSRVGGEQFF. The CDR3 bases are TGCAGCGTCCCGGTAAGCGGATCCCGCGTGGGGGGTGAGCAGTTCTTC.

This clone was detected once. The CDR3 coding sequence is TGTGCCACCAGCAGAGGTGCTAGCTACGAGCAGTACTTC. It specifies CATSRGASYEQYF. This rearrangement joins TRBV15 to TRBJ2-5; no firm D call. The better agreement between TRBJ2-7 and the DNA end casts doubt on the J call. Germline CDR1 LNHNV, CDR2 YYDKDF (reference sequence). The CDR3 has 13 amino acids.

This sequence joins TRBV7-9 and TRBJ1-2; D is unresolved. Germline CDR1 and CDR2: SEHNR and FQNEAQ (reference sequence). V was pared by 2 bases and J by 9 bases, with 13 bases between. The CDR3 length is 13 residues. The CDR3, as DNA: TGTGCCAGCAGCTTACAAGGACGCCTAAGCTACACCTTC. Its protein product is CASSLQGRLSYTF.

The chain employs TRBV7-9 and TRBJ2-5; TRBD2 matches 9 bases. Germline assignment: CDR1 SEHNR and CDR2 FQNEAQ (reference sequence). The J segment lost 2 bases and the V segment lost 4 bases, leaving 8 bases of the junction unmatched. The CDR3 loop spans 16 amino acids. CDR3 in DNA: TGTGCCAGCAGCTCAACGACTAGCGGCCTGCAAGAGACCCAGTACTTC. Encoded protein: CASSSTTSGLQETQYF. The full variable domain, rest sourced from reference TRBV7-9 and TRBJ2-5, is DTGVSQNPRHKITKRGQNVTFRCDPISEHNRLYWYRQTLGQGPEFLTYFQNEAQLEKSRLLSDRFSAERPKGSFSTLEIQRTEQGDSAMYLCASSSTTSGLQETQYFGPGTRLLVL.

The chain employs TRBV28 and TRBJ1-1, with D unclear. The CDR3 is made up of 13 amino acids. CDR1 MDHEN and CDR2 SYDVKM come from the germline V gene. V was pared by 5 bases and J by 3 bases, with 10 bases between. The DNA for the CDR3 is TGTGCCAGCAGTGAATCACGGGACACTGAAGCTTTCTTT. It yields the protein CASSESRDTEAFF.

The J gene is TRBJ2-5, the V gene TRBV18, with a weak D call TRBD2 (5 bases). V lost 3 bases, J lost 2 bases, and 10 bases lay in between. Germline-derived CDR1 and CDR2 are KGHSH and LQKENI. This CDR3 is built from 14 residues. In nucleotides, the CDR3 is TGTGCCAGCTCACCCAGCGGAGCTCAAGAGACCCAGTACTTC. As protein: CASSPSGAQETQYF.

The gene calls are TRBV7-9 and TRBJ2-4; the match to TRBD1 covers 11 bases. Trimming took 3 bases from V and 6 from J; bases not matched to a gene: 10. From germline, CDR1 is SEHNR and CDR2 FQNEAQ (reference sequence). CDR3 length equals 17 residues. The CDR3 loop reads CASSFPGQGAAGNIQYF. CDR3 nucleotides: TGTGCCAGCAGCTTTCCAGGACAGGGGGCTGCTGGAAACATTCAGTACTTC. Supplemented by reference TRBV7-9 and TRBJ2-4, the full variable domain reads DTGVSQNPRHKITKRGQNVTFRCDPISEHNRLYWYRQTLGQGPEFLTYFQNEAQLEKSRLLSDRFSAERPKGSFSTLEIQRTEQGDSAMYLCASSFPGQGAAGNIQYFGAGTRLSVL.

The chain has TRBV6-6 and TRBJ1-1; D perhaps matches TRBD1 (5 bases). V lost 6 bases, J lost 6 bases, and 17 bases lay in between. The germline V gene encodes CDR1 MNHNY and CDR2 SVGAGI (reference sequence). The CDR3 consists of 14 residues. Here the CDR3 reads CASRVGAPGSEAFF. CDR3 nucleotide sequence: TGTGCCAGCAGAGTTGGGGCCCCGGGCTCTGAAGCTTTCTTT.

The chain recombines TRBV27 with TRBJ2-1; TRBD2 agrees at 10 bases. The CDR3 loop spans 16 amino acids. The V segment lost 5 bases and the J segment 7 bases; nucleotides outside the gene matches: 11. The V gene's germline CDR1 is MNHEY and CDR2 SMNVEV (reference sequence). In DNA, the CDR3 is TGTGCCAGCAGTCCGGGACTAGCGCTCAACTTTAATGAGCAGTTCTTC. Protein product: CASSPGLALNFNEQFF.

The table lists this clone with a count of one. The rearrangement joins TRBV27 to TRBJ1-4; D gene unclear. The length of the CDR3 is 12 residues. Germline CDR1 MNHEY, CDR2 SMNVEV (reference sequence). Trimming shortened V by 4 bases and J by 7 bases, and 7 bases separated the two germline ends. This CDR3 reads CASSWRGEKLFF. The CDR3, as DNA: TGTGCCAGCAGTTGGCGGGGTGAAAAACTGTTTTTT.

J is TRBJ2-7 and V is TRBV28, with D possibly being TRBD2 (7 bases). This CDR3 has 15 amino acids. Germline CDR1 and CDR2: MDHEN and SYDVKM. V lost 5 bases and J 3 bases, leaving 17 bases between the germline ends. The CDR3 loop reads CASSPGGAQDYEQYF. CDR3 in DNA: TGTGCCAGCAGTCCTGGGGGGGCACAGGACTACGAGCAGTACTTC.

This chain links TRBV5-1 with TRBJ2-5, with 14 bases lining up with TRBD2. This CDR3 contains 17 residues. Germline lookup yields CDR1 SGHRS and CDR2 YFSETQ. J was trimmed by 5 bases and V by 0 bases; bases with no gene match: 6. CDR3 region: CASSLAGTSGSGETQYF. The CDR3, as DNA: TGCGCCAGCAGCTTGGCCGGGACTAGCGGGAGTGGGGAGACCCAGTACTTC.

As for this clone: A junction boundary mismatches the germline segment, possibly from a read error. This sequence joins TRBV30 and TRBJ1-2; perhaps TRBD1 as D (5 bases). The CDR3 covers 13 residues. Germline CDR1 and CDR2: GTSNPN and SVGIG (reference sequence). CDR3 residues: CAGRWSGGEGYTF. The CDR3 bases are TGTGCCGGGAGATGGTCCGGGGGGGAAGGCTACACCTTC.

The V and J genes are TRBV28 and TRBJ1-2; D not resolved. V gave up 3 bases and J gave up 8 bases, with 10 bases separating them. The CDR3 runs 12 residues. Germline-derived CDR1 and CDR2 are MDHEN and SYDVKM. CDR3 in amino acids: CASSLGSRGYTF. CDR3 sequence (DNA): TGTGCCAGCAGTTTGGGGTCGCGGGGCTACACCTTC.

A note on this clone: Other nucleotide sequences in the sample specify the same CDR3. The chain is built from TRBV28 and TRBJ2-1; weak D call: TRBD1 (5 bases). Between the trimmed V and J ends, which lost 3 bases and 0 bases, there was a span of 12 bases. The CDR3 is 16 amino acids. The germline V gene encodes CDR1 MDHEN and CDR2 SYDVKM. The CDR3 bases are TGTGCCAGCAGTTTGCCAGGGCCGAGCTCCTACAATGAGCAGTTCTTC. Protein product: CASSLPGPSSYNEQFF.

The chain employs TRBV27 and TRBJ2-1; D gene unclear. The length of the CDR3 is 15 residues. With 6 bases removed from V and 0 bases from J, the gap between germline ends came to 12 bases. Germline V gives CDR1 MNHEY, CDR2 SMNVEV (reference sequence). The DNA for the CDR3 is TGTGCCAGCAGAGTTTCCCTATTCTCCTACAATGAGCAGTTCTTC. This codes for CASRVSLFSYNEQFF.

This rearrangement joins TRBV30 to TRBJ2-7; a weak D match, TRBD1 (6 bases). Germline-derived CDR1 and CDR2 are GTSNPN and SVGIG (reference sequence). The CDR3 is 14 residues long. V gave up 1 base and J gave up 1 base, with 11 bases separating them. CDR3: CAWSGQALSYEQYF. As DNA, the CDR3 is TGTGCCTGGAGTGGACAGGCTTTGTCCTACGAGCAGTACTTC.

The CDR3 DNA is TGTGCCAGCAGCGGGCAGTCGAGAACTGAAGCTTTCTTT. Residues: CASSGQSRTEAFF. The chain couples TRBV2 to TRBJ1-1; no reliable D call. Germline values: CDR1 SNHLY, CDR2 FYNNEI. The V end lost 6 bases, the J end lost 5 bases, and 13 bases lay between the germline ends. This CDR3 spans 13 amino acids.

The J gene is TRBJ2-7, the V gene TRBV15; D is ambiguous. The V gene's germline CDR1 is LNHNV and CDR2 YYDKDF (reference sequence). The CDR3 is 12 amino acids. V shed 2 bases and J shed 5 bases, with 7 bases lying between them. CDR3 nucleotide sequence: TGTGCCACCAGCAGAATTGGAGACGAGCAGTACTTC. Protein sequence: CATSRIGDEQYF. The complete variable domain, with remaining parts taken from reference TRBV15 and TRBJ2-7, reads DAMVIQNPRYQVTQFGKPVTLSCSQTLNHNVMYWYQQKSSQAPKLLFHYYDKDFNNEADTPDNFQSRRPNTSFCFLDIRSPGLGDTAMYLCATSRIGDEQYFGPGTRLTVT.

CDR3 protein: CASSDPQGYNEQFF. The CDR3 bases are TGTGCCAGCAGTGATCCACAGGGTTACAATGAGCAGTTCTTC. This chain links TRBV28 with TRBJ2-1, with D perhaps matching TRBD1 (6 bases). Germline CDR1 is MDHEN and CDR2 is SYDVKM. V was pared by 5 bases and J by 4 bases, with 12 bases between. The length of the CDR3 is 14 residues.

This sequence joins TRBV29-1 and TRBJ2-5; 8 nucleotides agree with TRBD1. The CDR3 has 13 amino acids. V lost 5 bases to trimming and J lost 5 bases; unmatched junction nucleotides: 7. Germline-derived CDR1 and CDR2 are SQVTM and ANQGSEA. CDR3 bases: TGCAGCGTTAGCAGGGGGCGCGGGGAGACCCAGTACTTC. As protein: CSVSRGRGETQYF.

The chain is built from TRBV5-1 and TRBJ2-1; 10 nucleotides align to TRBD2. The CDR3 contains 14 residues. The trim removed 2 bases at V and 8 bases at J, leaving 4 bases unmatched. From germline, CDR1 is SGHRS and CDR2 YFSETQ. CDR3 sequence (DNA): TGCGCCAGCAGCTTTCTAGCGGGAGACGATGAGCAGTTCTTC. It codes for CASSFLAGDDEQFF. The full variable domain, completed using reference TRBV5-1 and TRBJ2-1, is KAGVTQTPRYLIKTRGQQVTLSCSPISGHRSVSWYQQTPGQGLQFLFEYFSETQRNKGNFPGRFSGRQFSNSRSEMNVSTLELGDSALYLCASSFLAGDDEQFFGPGTRLTVL.

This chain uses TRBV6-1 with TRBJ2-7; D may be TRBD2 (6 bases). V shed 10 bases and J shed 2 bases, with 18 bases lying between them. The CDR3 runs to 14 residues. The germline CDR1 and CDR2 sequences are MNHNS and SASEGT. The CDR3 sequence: CATLLAGITYEQYF. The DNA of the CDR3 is TGTGCCACCTTATTGGCGGGGATTACCTACGAGCAGTACTTC.

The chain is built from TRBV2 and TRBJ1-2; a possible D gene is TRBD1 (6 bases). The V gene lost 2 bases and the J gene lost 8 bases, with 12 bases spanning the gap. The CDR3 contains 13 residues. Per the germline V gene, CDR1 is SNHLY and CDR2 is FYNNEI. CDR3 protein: CASSEQGISGYTF. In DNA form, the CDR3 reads TGTGCCAGCAGTGAACAGGGGATAAGCGGCTACACCTTC.

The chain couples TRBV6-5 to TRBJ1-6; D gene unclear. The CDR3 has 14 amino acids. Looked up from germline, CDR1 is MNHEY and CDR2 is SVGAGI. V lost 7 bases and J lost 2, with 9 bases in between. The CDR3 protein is CASTLQAYNSPLHF. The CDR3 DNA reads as TGTGCCAGCACCCTTCAGGCCTATAATTCACCCCTCCACTTT.